This record looks at one TCR beta chain sequence and its context. Its target is unknown. Synthetic TCR analog templates were spiked into all PCRs individually. Some clones are missing from TCRdb's copy, which holds only in-frame ones; the method was immunoSEQ multiplex PCR. The sample holds 100,000 to 150,000 clones; about 82% are singletons and the top ten take 2.4%. The sample is drawn from a study of PD-L1 blockade in urothelial cancer. Findings and limits, study-wide: Better survival was forecast by a pretreatment blood TCR clonality below the median.

Documented time point: peripheral blood 6 weeks after treatment start. Germline assignment: CDR1 ENHRY and CDR2 SYGVKD. CDR3 length: 16 amino acids. The ends lost 3 bases at V and 0 bases at J; junction bases unmatched: 5. The starting material was PBMCs, obtained around atezolizumab (anti-PD-L1) treatment. This rearrangement joins TRBV10-3 to TRBJ2-1; 7 nucleotides agree with TRBD1. The source is a man in his fifties with urothelial cancer. CDR3: CAISDYRDSSYNEQFF. In DNA form, the CDR3 reads TGTGCCATCAGTGATTACCGGGACAGCTCCTACAATGAGCAGTTCTTC.